This note documents a single TCR beta chain sequence. Its antigen is still unknown. Per-nucleotide qualities are absent, and no much larger clonotype sits a single base away. PBMCs were isolated by density centrifugation and stained for CD3, CD4 and CD8, after which CD4+ and CD8+ T cells were sorted on a FACSAria. Unaffected controls provided scalp biopsies and blood samples. The entry originates in a study of CD8+ T cells in alopecia areata (dated by TCRdb to the late 2010s). Notes on the research overall: To study T cell clonal expansion in alopecia areata, the researchers applied high-throughput TCRbeta sequencing to both the C3H/HeJ mouse model and human patients. TCRbeta CDR3 regions were amplified by immunoSEQ multiplex PCR using 35 Vbeta forward and 13 Jbeta reverse primers. RNA was obtained with the PAXgene miRNA kit for fixed scalp, the miRNeasy kit for PBMCs, and the RNeasy kit for mouse skin. Clonality in the scalp was compared among normal scalp (n=4), patchy alopecia areata scalp (n=8), and alopecia totalis/universalis scalp (n=8). Human TCRbeta sequencing covered scalp tissue and sorted CD4+ and CD8+ peripheral blood T cells from patchy and totalis/universalis alopecia areata patients and healthy controls.

The receptor library was made with the immunoSEQ multiplex PCR assay. RNA was extracted from all samples and reverse transcribed into cDNA as template for TCR sequencing. SuperScript III was used for first-strand cDNA synthesis, primed with a 2:1 mix of oligo-dT and random hexamers. A synthetic immune receptor repertoire was used to measure amplification bias, and any remaining bias was corrected computationally. The study's processing was this. After raw reads were preprocessed to remove errors, the CDR3 was defined following IMGT conventions as running from the conserved cysteine to phenylalanine. Clonality was calculated as 1 minus Shannon entropy normalized by log2 of the number of productive unique TCRs. Scalp TCRbeta sequences were cross-referenced with sorted blood CD4 and CD8 repertoires so that the CD4 or CD8 identity of scalp clones could be inferred. In its TCRdb copy, this immuneACCESS table keeps in-frame sequences only and misses some clones. Where compared with another copy, unresolved V genes explain less than half of these, and the others have no known cause. V and J calls and clone size are given by that table; D and trimming were obtained from the DNA. The sample yields 200,000 or so clones; approximately 53% were counted once. The top ten constitute around 5% of the sample.

Broad study findings and their caveats: Resident alphabeta T cells in normal human skin are also sequenced, complicating scalp TCR repertoire analysis, unlike mouse skin dominated by gammadelta T cells. Compared with normal scalp, lesional scalp had higher clonality and more expanded CD8+ clones, particularly in alopecia totalis/universalis, a pattern that suggests antigenic drive. TCR sequences shared between patients were less clear than in mice, possibly partly because of HLA diversity in the patient population.

The sample taken for sequencing was CD8+ T cells sorted from blood. The receptor was isolated from a human donor in good health.

In nucleotides, the sequence is TGTGCCAGCAGCTTGACAGGGGTGAACACTGAAGCTTTCTTT. Its protein is CASSLTGVNTEAFF. The sequence joins TRBV9 to TRBJ1-1; TRBD1 agrees with 8 junctional bases. Per the germline V gene, SGDLS is the CDR1 and YYNGEE is the CDR2. From its cysteine to its phenylalanine, the CDR3 spans 14 amino acids. The read is trimmed to its CDR3 DNA, 42 bases read in frame from base 1. Trimming leaves V shorter by 4 bases and J shorter by 0 bases, with the junction holding 2 bases beyond the gene matches. Full variable domain (CDR3 extended with the reference TRBV9 and TRBJ1-1 proteins): DSGVTQTPKHLITATGQRVTLRCSPRSGDLSVYWYQQSLDQGLQFLIQYYNGEERAKGNILERFSAQQFPDLHSELNLSSLELGDSALYFCASSLTGVNTEAFFGQGTRLTVV.